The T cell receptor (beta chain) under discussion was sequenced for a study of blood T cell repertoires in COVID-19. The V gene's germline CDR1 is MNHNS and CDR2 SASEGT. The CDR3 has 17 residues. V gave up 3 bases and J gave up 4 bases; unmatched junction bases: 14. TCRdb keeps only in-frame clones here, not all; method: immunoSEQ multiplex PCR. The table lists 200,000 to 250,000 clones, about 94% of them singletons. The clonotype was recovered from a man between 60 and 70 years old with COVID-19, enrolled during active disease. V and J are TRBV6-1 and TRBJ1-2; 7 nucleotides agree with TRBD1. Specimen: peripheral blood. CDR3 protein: CASSERMRDRFFYGYTF. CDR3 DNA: TGTGCCAGCAGTGAGCGCATGAGGGACAGATTCTTCTATGGCTACACCTTC.